What follows describes a single TCR beta chain. The antigen is unknown. The data originate from a study of OX40 agonist ivuxolimab in advanced cancers. Profiled with immunoSEQ multiplex PCR; TCRdb holds only in-frame clones, not every one. Of over 150,000 clones in the sample, 90% to 95% were seen once. Study-wide results and limits: The antigens recognized by the expanded peripheral T cells, that is their antigen specificity, were not determined.

The material was CD4+ or CD8+ T cells sorted from blood, obtained in a trial of the OX40 agonist ivuxolimab. The sequence was obtained from an adult with an advanced solid tumor such as melanoma, head and neck, liver or kidney cancer.

CDR3 DNA sequence: TGCGCCAGCAGCTTAAGCGGGGGGTCCTACAATGAGCAGTTCTTC. It encodes CASSLSGGSYNEQFF. The V and J genes are TRBV5-1 and TRBJ2-1; 9 positions match TRBD2. V lost 2 bases, J lost 1 base, and 1 base stayed unmatched. The CDR3 runs to 15 residues. Germline V lookup: CDR1 SGHRS, CDR2 YFSETQ.